The clone carrying this T cell receptor (beta chain) has ten or more counts. Its specificity is not known. Quantitative 5'-RACE with molecular barcodes generated TCR beta libraries. Each CDR3 protein is one row after TCRdb ran MiXCR on the 5' RACE reads. The sample includes some 840,000 distinct CDR3 sequences, 10% to 15% seen only once; the top ten take roughly 0.51%. The entry originates in a study of CD8 T cells in ankylosing spondylitis. Study observations and caveats: Reportedly, matched ankylosing spondylitis synovial fluid was significantly enriched for disease-linked clones. A motif in TCR beta, a set of seven to nine highly homologous variants, appeared characteristic of ankylosing spondylitis blood. Past research had described some motif variants in reactive arthritis synovial fluid and blood.

Trimming pared 5 bases from V and 8 bases from J, leaving 24 bases between. The CDR3 covers 15 residues. The germline CDR1 and CDR2 sequences are DFQATT and SNEGSKA (reference sequence). Sequencing was done on a sample of blood, either unsorted or a sorted T cell fraction (not recorded which). The rearrangement links TRBV20-1 to TRBJ1-2; D is possibly TRBD1 (6 bases). The sequence derives from a male donor with ankylosing spondylitis. CDR3 in amino acids: CSAHTPTGLSSGYTF. CDR3 nucleotides: TGCAGTGCTCATACTCCGACAGGTCTTTCTTCCGGCTACACCTTC.